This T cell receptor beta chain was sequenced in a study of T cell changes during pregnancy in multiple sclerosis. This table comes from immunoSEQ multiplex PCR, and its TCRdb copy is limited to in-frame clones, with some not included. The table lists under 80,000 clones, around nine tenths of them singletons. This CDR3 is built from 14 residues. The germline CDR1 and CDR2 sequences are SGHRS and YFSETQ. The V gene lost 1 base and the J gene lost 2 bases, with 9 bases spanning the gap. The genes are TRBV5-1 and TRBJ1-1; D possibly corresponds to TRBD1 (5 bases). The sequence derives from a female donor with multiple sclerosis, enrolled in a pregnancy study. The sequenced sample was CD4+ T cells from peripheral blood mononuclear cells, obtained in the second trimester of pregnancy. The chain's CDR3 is CASSLQGDNTEAFF. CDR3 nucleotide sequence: TGCGCCAGCAGCTTGCAAGGGGATAACACTGAAGCTTTCTTT.